This TCR beta chain was recorded in a study of blood T cell repertoires in COVID-19. Across about two dozen US areas, participants ranged in age from 18 to 89 years. Categorization into cohorts depended on clinical history that participants reported. Donors of Cohort 3 who recovered were those that had two negative PCRs, clearance, or symptom resolution. Authors' analysis steps: Researchers report that nucleated cell counts were estimated from reference gene primer amplification. Using immunoSEQ multiplex PCR, the repertoire was profiled, and TCRdb retains in-frame clones only, with some absent. V and J calls and clone size are copied from that table; D and trimming were computed from the DNA. The profile covers about 360,000 clones, with over 75% appearing a single time and around 1.3% taken by the ten largest. This receptor was taken from a man younger than 40 who had recovered from COVID-19. Sequencing used PBMCs or T cells enriched from blood (not recorded which).

CDR3 protein: CAWSRGLKDQPQHF. In DNA form, the CDR3 reads TGTGCCTGGAGTAGGGGGCTAAAAGATCAGCCCCAGCATTTT. V and J are TRBV30 and TRBJ1-5; 7 bases map to TRBD1. V shed 2 bases and J 5 bases; nucleotides not matched to a gene: 6. The CDR3 extends over 14 amino acids. Per the germline V gene, CDR1 is GTSNPN and CDR2 is SVGIG (reference sequence). Variable domain in full (rest from reference TRBV30 and TRBJ1-5): SQTIHQWPATLVQPVGSPLSLECTVEGTSNPNLYWYRQAAGRGLQLLFYSVGIGQISSEVPQNLSASRPQDRQFILSSKKLLLSDSGFYLCAWSRGLKDQPQHFGDGTRLSIL.